Sequencing of this T cell receptor (beta chain) was carried out in a study of blood T cell repertoires in COVID-19. Overall study context: COVID-19 samples from acute and convalescent phases originated in the United States, Italy and Spain. Nucleic acid was either cDNA or gDNA, and it came from T cells, B-cell-depleted T cells, or PBMCs.

Methods used by the authors: Estimation of nucleated cell counts relied on the amplification of reference gene primers. The table came from immunoSEQ multiplex PCR; TCRdb's copy has only in-frame clones and leaves some out. D and trimming come from the DNA, and the V and J calls and clone size come from that table. The profile covers 77,000 or so clones, with over 60% appearing a single time and 28% taken by the ten largest. Trimming took off 0 bases at V and 8 bases at J, with 13 bases between the two ends. CDR1 is SGHAT, CDR2 FQNNGV, per germline. CDR3 length: 14 amino acids. The TCR was taken from a woman aged 80 or over with active or convalescent COVID-19. Source material: peripheral blood. The gene calls are TRBV11-2 and TRBJ1-2; D not resolved. CDR3 loop: CASSLDRGLKGYTF. CDR3 bases: TGTGCCAGCAGCTTAGATCGGGGTTTGAAGGGCTACACCTTC.